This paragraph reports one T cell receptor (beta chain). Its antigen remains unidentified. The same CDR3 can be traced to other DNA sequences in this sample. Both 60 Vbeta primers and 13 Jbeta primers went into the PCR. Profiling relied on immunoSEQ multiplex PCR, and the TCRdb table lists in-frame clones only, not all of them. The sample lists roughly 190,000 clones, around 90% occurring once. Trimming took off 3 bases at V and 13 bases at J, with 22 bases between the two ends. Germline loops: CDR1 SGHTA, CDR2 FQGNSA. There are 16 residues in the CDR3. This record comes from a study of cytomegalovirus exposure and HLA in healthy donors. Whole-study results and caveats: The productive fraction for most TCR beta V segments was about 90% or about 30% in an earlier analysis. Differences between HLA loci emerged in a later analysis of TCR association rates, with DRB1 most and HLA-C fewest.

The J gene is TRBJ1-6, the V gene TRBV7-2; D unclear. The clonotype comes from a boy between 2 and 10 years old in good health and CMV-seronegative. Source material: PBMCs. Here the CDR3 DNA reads TGTGCCAGCAGCTTCCGTTTAAGCGACCGACGCTCGCCCCTCCACTTT. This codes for CASSFRLSDRRSPLHF.